This T cell receptor (beta chain) appears in the sequencing data of a study of human T cells and chemical hapten exposure. Documented time point: healthy volunteer bleed at 6 weeks. Before extraction, the whole blood was not fractionated, and total RNA was taken from it. Original processing notes: From around 25,000 to 690,000 TCRs were found per sample, with a median of roughly 89,000. MiXCR was run by TCRdb on the RACE reads, yielding one entry per CDR3 protein. The V and J calls reflect TCRdb's pipeline rather than the authors' work. Of some 78,000 distinct CDR3 sequences in the sample, over 8.5% were seen once. The CDR3 is made up of 14 amino acids. Deletions cut 5 bases from V and 4 bases from J, with 11 bases between. This clonotype has only one observation.

The gene calls are TRBV12-3 or TRBV12-4 and TRBJ2-2; D is possibly TRBD1 (6 bases). The clonotype was recovered from a male donor in good health. Some clones in this sample may be carry-over from other donors' samples. The sequenced sample was whole blood. The CDR3: CASSILGATGELFF. The CDR3 DNA reads as TGTGCCAGCAGTATCTTGGGGGCCACCGGGGAGCTGTTTTTT.